The next 32 T cell receptor beta chains were all read from a single sample in a study of T cells in Graves' hyperthyroidism and ophthalmopathy. RNA transcripts served as the template for amplifying TCR beta CDR3 regions. HTBI primers were used for first-round RT-PCR of the TCR CDR3. TCRdb ran MiXCR on the multiplex PCR reads and lists one entry per CDR3 protein. The sample lists hundreds of thousands of distinct CDR3 sequences; more than 11% were seen once. The sequenced sample was blood. Source of these receptors: a woman in her 30s with Graves' hyperthyroidism that later progressed to Graves' ophthalmopathy.

This clonotype occurred many times. This chain links TRBV7-2 with TRBJ2-5; D unclear. Between the trimmed V and J ends, which lost 1 base and 5 bases, there was a span of 8 bases. Germline CDR1 SGHTA, CDR2 FQGNSA. CDR3 size: 13 residues. CDR3 nucleotides: TGTGCCAGCAGCTTAGTAGTTTGGGAGACCCAGTACTTC. Translated, it gives CASSLVVWETQYF.

This clonotype was recorded many times. V gene TRBV4-1 combines with J gene TRBJ1-3; TRBD1 might be the D (6 bases). V lost 1 base, J lost 2 bases, and 18 bases lay in between. Germline CDR1 and CDR2: MGHRA and YSYEKL. The CDR3 totals 18 residues. The CDR3 DNA follows: TGCGCCAGCAGCCAAGGAGCTCGGACAGAGAAGCCTGGAAACACCATATATTTT. Amino acids: CASSQGARTEKPGNTIYF.

This sequence joins TRBV6-1 and TRBJ1-1, with a weak D call TRBD1 (5 bases). V lost 6 bases and J lost 8, with 19 bases in between. This CDR3 comprises 14 residues. Germline CDR1 and CDR2: MNHNS and SASEGT. The DNA of the CDR3 is TGTGCCAGCAGCAAACAGGCCATCCTCACCGAAGCTTTCTTT. Amino acid sequence: CASSKQAILTEAFF.

The chain combines TRBV18 with TRBJ1-2; D is unclear. This CDR3 has 18 residues. V was pared by 3 bases and J by 0 bases, with 20 bases between. CDR1 is KGHSH, CDR2 LQKENI, per germline. The CDR3 DNA is TGTGCCAGCTCACCTCCACTCGCAGTTGAATTAGCTAACTATGGCTACACCTTC. Protein sequence: CASSPPLAVELANYGYTF.

This clonotype was observed at least ten times. The CDR3 spells CASSLAGSGGISSYEQYF. The DNA for the CDR3 is TGTGCCAGCAGCTTAGCGGGGAGCGGGGGGATCTCTTCCTACGAGCAGTACTTC. The rearrangement joins TRBV7-2 to TRBJ2-7; TRBD2 agrees at 9 bases. V lost 0 bases and J lost 1; bases outside the gene matches: 10. This CDR3 has 18 residues. The germline CDR1 and CDR2 sequences are SGHTA and FQGNSA.

This clonotype was seen at least ten times. This CDR3 reads CASSEVLADNEQFF. CDR3 DNA: TGTGCCAGCAGTGAAGTACTAGCGGACAATGAGCAGTTCTTC. The chain couples TRBV2 to TRBJ2-1; 8 bases fit TRBD2. CDR1 SNHLY and CDR2 FYNNEI come from the germline V gene. The V segment lost 1 base and the J segment 5 bases; nucleotides outside the gene matches: 1. This CDR3 has 14 amino acids.

This clonotype was seen at least ten times. The V call is TRBV14, the J call TRBJ2-3; D perhaps matches TRBD2 (5 bases). Germline assignment: CDR1 SGHDN and CDR2 FVKESK. The CDR3 is made up of 14 amino acids. The V and J ends lost 4 bases and 5 bases respectively, with 13 bases between them. The CDR3 here is CASSLLGVGDTQYF. In nucleotides, the CDR3 is TGTGCCAGCAGCCTCCTCGGGGTTGGAGATACGCAGTATTTT. The full variable domain, completed using reference TRBV14 and TRBJ2-3, is EAGVTQFPSHSVIEKGQTVTLRCDPISGHDNLYWYRRVMGKEIKFLLHFVKESKQDESGMPNNRFLAERTGGTYSTLKVQPAELEDSGVYFCASSLLGVGDTQYFGPGTRLTVL.

This clonotype has a count of ten or more. The chain combines TRBV3-1 with TRBJ1-3, with TRBD1 matching 8 bases. V lost 3 bases, J lost 2 bases, and 3 bases stayed unmatched. CDR3 length equals 15 residues. The germline V gene encodes CDR1 LGHDT and CDR2 YNNKEL (reference sequence). Here the CDR3 reads CASSQDRVTGNTIYF. The DNA of the CDR3 is TGTGCCAGCAGCCAGGACAGGGTCACTGGAAACACCATATATTTT.

This clonotype was picked up many times. The chain employs TRBV27 and TRBJ2-1; TRBD2 matches 14 bases. The J segment lost 5 bases and the V segment lost 5 bases, leaving 14 bases of the junction unmatched. Germline values: CDR1 MNHEY, CDR2 SMNVEV (reference sequence). This CDR3 has 19 amino acids. CDR3 DNA: TGTGCCAGCAGTATCCGTCCCGGGACTAGCGGGAGTTCGAACAATGAGCAGTTCTTC. Translated: CASSIRPGTSGSSNNEQFF.

This clonotype was detected many times. V and J are TRBV7-2 and TRBJ2-4; tentatively, D is TRBD2 (5 bases). Deletions cut 7 bases from V and 0 bases from J, with 13 bases between. Germline CDR1 SGHTA, CDR2 FQGNSA. The CDR3 spans 15 residues. The CDR3 nucleotides are TGTGCCAGCACCTCAGGTGCGGGAGCCAAAAACATTCAGTACTTC. Amino acid sequence: CASTSGAGAKNIQYF.

This clonotype was counted at least ten times. The J gene is TRBJ1-4, the V gene TRBV20-1; perhaps TRBD1 as D (5 bases). Between the trimmed V and J ends, which lost 4 bases and 5 bases, there was a span of 8 bases. Germline V gene data show CDR1 as DFQATT and CDR2 as SNEGSKA (reference sequence). The CDR3 has 12 amino acids. CDR3 nucleotides: TGCAGTGCTATAAGACAGAATGAAAAACTGTTTTTT. Translated, it gives CSAIRQNEKLFF.

The genes are TRBV7-9 and TRBJ2-2, with 9 bases fitting TRBD2. This CDR3 spans 17 amino acids. V lost 6 bases and J lost 0; bases outside the gene matches: 8. Germline V gives CDR1 SEHNR, CDR2 FQNEAQ (reference sequence). The CDR3 DNA is TGTGCCAGCAGTCCTCTCCTAGCGGGACCGAACACCGGGGAGCTGTTTTTT. It codes for CASSPLLAGPNTGELFF. The full variable domain, in which reference TRBV7-9 and TRBJ2-2 provide the parts outside the CDR3, is DTGVSQNPRHKITKRGQNVTFRCDPISEHNRLYWYRQTLGQGPEFLTYFQNEAQLEKSRLLSDRFSAERPKGSFSTLEIQRTEQGDSAMYLCASSPLLAGPNTGELFFGEGSRLTVL.

This clonotype was seen ten or more times. The V and J genes are TRBV28 and TRBJ1-1, with D hard to call. V was cut by 3 bases and J by 4 bases, with 12 bases left in between. There are 14 residues in the CDR3. Germline V lookup: CDR1 MDHEN, CDR2 SYDVKM. The CDR3 nucleotides are TGTGCCAGCAGTTTCCGGTCGGAGGGCACTGAAGCTTTCTTT. Protein: CASSFRSEGTEAFF.

The chain recombines TRBV13 with TRBJ2-5; tentatively, D is TRBD2 (6 bases). V lost 0 bases and J 6 bases, leaving 14 bases between the germline ends. The germline V gene has CDR1 PRHDT and CDR2 FYEKMQ (reference sequence). There are 15 residues in the CDR3. The CDR3: CASSLGRGGYQTQYF. The CDR3 DNA reads as TGTGCCAGCAGCTTAGGCCGTGGGGGGTATCAGACCCAGTACTTC.

This clonotype came up many times. V gene TRBV12-3 or TRBV12-4 combines with J gene TRBJ2-7; maybe TRBD1 (5 bases). V was cut by 5 bases and J by 3 bases, with 8 bases left in between. The CDR3 runs 12 residues. The CDR3 DNA sequence: TGTGCCAGCAGTGAACAGGTCTACGAGCAGTACTTC. Translation: CASSEQVYEQYF.

This clonotype appeared many times. The chain couples TRBV19 to TRBJ1-5, with 7 bases that match TRBD1. V shed 10 bases, J shed 5 bases, and the junction held 8 bases outside the gene matches. This CDR3 is built from 13 residues. Germline assignment: CDR1 LNHDA and CDR2 SQIVND (reference sequence). The CDR3 DNA reads as TGTGCCACCCGGGACAGCGATTATCAGCCCCAGCATTTT. Its translation is CATRDSDYQPQHF.

The gene calls are TRBV4-1 and TRBJ2-7; D is perhaps TRBD2 (5 bases). V was cut by 5 bases and J by 0 bases, with 14 bases left in between. From germline, CDR1 is MGHRA and CDR2 YSYEKL. The CDR3 consists of 15 residues. The CDR3 DNA reads TGCGCCAGCAGCTCCTCGAAAGGGAGCTCCTACGAGCAGTACTTC. This codes for CASSSSKGSSYEQYF.

The chain joins TRBV28 to TRBJ2-1, with 8 positions matching TRBD2. Germline V gene lookup returns CDR1 MDHEN and CDR2 SYDVKM. The CDR3 runs 15 residues. The ends lost 6 bases at V and 3 bases at J; junction bases unmatched: 7. The CDR3 DNA is TGTGCCAGCAGCTCGGGGGGGGGTGGCTACAATGAGCAGTTCTTC. Translating gives CASSSGGGGYNEQFF.

Ten or more counts support this clonotype. The chain has TRBV6-2 or TRBV6-3 and TRBJ2-7; D might be TRBD2 (6 bases). Germline lookup yields CDR1 MNHEY and CDR2 SVGEGT. Trimming stripped 3 bases from V and 5 bases from J, with 17 bases between. This CDR3 contains 15 residues. The CDR3 DNA reads as TGTGCCAGCAGTTATGCGACTGGAGGGAGCAACGAGCAGTACTTC. Protein sequence: CASSYATGGSNEQYF.

The CDR3 DNA reads as TGTGCCAGCAGCCAAGATCACTTCCTACTAACAGGGAACTATGGCTACACCTTC. Its protein is CASSQDHFLLTGNYGYTF. The chain is built from TRBV14 and TRBJ1-2; tentatively, D is TRBD1 (6 bases). The germline gives CDR1 SGHDN, CDR2 FVKESK. This CDR3 region has 18 residues. V lost 0 bases and J 2 bases, leaving 19 bases between the germline ends.

This clonotype was detected only a few times. V and J are TRBV5-1 and TRBJ2-1, with TRBD2 identical over 7 bases. V gave up 1 base and J gave up 6 bases; unmatched junction bases: 7. The CDR3 contains 15 residues. Germline lookup yields CDR1 SGHRS and CDR2 YFSETQ. CDR3 loop: CASSLIAGTFNEQFF. The CDR3 nucleotides read TGCGCCAGCAGCTTGATAGCGGGTACATTCAATGAGCAGTTCTTC.

The gene calls are TRBV29-1 and TRBJ2-1; a possible D gene is TRBD2 (6 bases). The ends were cut back, 8 bases at V and 6 bases at J, with 26 bases in the middle. The CDR3 is made up of 16 amino acids. Per germline, CDR1 SQVTM and CDR2 ANQGSEA. In DNA, the CDR3 is TGCAGCTTCCGTTCCCCACAATGGGCGGGGACCAATGAGCAGTTCTTC. Translation: CSFRSPQWAGTNEQFF.

V and J are TRBV19 and TRBJ2-4; no clear D. In germline, CDR1 is LNHDA, CDR2 SQIVND (reference sequence). The CDR3 is 14 amino acids. The germline V and J ends were trimmed by 7 bases and 1 base, with 11 bases remaining between them. CDR3 sequence reads: CASTPPAAKNIQYF. The CDR3 DNA reads TGTGCCAGTACCCCCCCGGCGGCCAAAAACATTCAGTACTTC.

This rearrangement joins TRBV4-2 to TRBJ1-4; tentative D call: TRBD1 (5 bases). The CDR3 has 16 residues. The V end lost 0 bases, the J end lost 8 bases, and 16 bases lay between the germline ends. The germline V gene has CDR1 LGHNA and CDR2 YNFKEQ. The CDR3 loop reads CASSQDRRQGGEKLFF. CDR3 bases: TGTGCCAGCAGCCAAGATAGGAGGCAGGGCGGGGAAAAACTGTTTTTT.

This clonotype was detected ten times or more. V and J are TRBV5-1 and TRBJ1-4; D remains unclear. The CDR3 is 13 amino acids. Between the trimmed V and J ends, which lost 0 bases and 4 bases, there was a span of 4 bases. The germline V gene encodes CDR1 SGHRS and CDR2 YFSETQ. CDR3 region: CASSLDINEKLFF. The CDR3 bases are TGCGCCAGCAGCTTGGATATTAATGAAAAACTGTTTTTT.

V gene TRBV5-1 combines with J gene TRBJ2-1; 9 bases are a match to TRBD1. CDR3 length equals 15 residues. V dropped 7 bases and J dropped 6; count of bases not matched to a gene: 11. Germline V CDR1 and CDR2: SGHRS, YFSETQ. DNA of the CDR3: TGCGCCAGCGACCCGGGACAGGGAGGCCTCAATGAGCAGTTCTTC. It codes for CASDPGQGGLNEQFF. The entire variable domain, with the rest obtained from reference TRBV5-1 and TRBJ2-1, is as follows: KAGVTQTPRYLIKTRGQQVTLSCSPISGHRSVSWYQQTPGQGLQFLFEYFSETQRNKGNFPGRFSGRQFSNSRSEMNVSTLELGDSALYLCASDPGQGGLNEQFFGPGTRLTVL.

This clonotype was counted at least ten times. The chain has TRBV5-1 and TRBJ2-3; no clear D gene. CDR1 and CDR2 from the germline V gene are SGHRS and YFSETQ. The CDR3 spans 12 residues. V was pared by 0 bases and J by 6 bases, with 5 bases between. The CDR3 bases are TGCGCCAGCAGCTTGGCCCGGGATACGCAGTATTTT. It specifies CASSLARDTQYF.

This clonotype was counted ten times or more. The chain combines TRBV12-3 or TRBV12-4 with TRBJ2-1, with D perhaps TRBD1 (6 bases). There are 14 residues in the CDR3. The V end lost 6 bases, the J end lost 2 bases, and 11 bases lay between the germline ends. The CDR3 DNA reads as TGTGCCAGCAGGGTACAGGGAGCCTACAATGAGCAGTTCTTC. Its translation is CASRVQGAYNEQFF.

There are a few counts of this clonotype. The chain combines TRBV12-3 or TRBV12-4 with TRBJ2-7; D gene unclear. The V and J ends lost 2 bases and 3 bases respectively, with 8 bases between them. The CDR3 loop spans 13 amino acids. The CDR3 region is CASSLTSYYEQYF. For the CDR3, the DNA is TGTGCCAGCAGTTTAACGTCGTACTACGAGCAGTACTTC.

This clonotype was seen a few times. This chain uses TRBV6-1 with TRBJ1-5; 7 nucleotides line up with TRBD1. J was trimmed by 0 bases and V by 8 bases; bases with no gene match: 13. The CDR3 spans 17 residues. The germline V gene has CDR1 MNHNS and CDR2 SASEGT. The CDR3 bases are TGTGCCAGCGCCAAATTCCCGGGACAGATTAGCAATCAGCCCCAGCATTTT. It codes for CASAKFPGQISNQPQHF.

This clonotype was seen at least ten times. The gene calls are TRBV30 and TRBJ1-2; possibly TRBD1 for D (6 bases). The CDR3 loop spans 12 amino acids. Trimming took 3 bases from V and 8 from J, leaving 13 bases between them. Looked up from germline, CDR1 is GTSNPN and CDR2 is SVGIG (reference sequence). Written as DNA, the CDR3 is TGTGCCTGGAGCGCAGGGGAGAGAGGCTACACCTTC. Translation gives CAWSAGERGYTF.

This clonotype was observed at least ten times. V gene TRBV7-2 combines with J gene TRBJ2-7, with 13 nucleotides matching TRBD2. V trimming: 5 bases; J trimming: 4 bases; junction bases outside the gene matches: 2. The CDR3 length is 14 residues. In germline, CDR1 is SGHTA, CDR2 FQGNSA. In DNA, the CDR3 is TGTGCCAGCAGCCCGACTAGCGGGAGGTACGAGCAGTACTTC. Translating gives CASSPTSGRYEQYF.